These T cell receptor beta chains were read from a single sample in a study of shared clonotypes between healthy human individuals. Some clones are missing from TCRdb's copy, which holds only in-frame ones; the method was immunoSEQ multiplex PCR. This sample has roughly 1,500,000 clones, with approximately 98% found just once. The source material was naive CD4+ T cells sorted from blood. These receptors all stem from a man under 40 in good health. Both conserved end residues are part of each CDR3.

j_gene,v_gene,CDR3aa
TRBJ2-1,TRBV7-9,CASSATSGRMSYNEQFF
TRBJ1-3,TRBV9,CASSVEGRGGNTIYF
TRBJ1-2,TRBV4-3,CASSQDRGGYGYTF
TRBJ2-3,TRBV6-1,CASNRDPEDTQYF
TRBJ2-7,TRBV7-6,CASSLEVGVYYEQYF
TRBJ2-6,TRBV5-4,CASSLDHRGGASGANVLTF
TRBJ1-2,TRBV10-3,CAISEGTGYGYTF
TRBJ2-7,TRBV7-9,CAGGTGPYEQYF
TRBJ1-2,TRBV30,CACMEGARGYTF
TRBJ2-3,TRBV7-3,CASSLLAGGPGTDTQYF
TRBJ2-3,TRBV5-4,CASSLALAITDTQYF
TRBJ2-1,TRBV9,CASSVELGSPSYNEQFF
TRBJ2-7,TRBV4-3,CASSQGTLHYEQYF
TRBJ1-1,TRBV7-9,CASSPLRMENTEAFF
TRBJ2-1,TRBV6-5,CASRGPTDHNEQFF
TRBJ1-5,TRBV6-1,CASSRPVDSNQPQHF
TRBJ1-1,TRBV27,CASSRTGGTEAFF
TRBJ2-7,TRBV5-1,CASSWDRGDEQYF
TRBJ1-5,TRBV18,CASSRDRGQDQPQHF
TRBJ1-2,TRBV7-2,CASSLYGAAGKNYGYTF